These 2 T cell receptor beta chains came from one sample sequenced in a study of control samples from healthy donors and cancer patients. Sequenced by immunoSEQ multiplex PCR; TCRdb stores in-frame clones only, minus some. The table records 100,000 to 110,000 clones, roughly nine tenths of them present only once. Sequenced sample: blood. Receptors originate from a woman in her fifties or sixties in good health.

V and J are TRBV30 and TRBJ2-1, with 11 bases aligning to TRBD2. The germline CDR1 and CDR2 sequences are GTSNPN and SVGIG (reference sequence). This CDR3 contains 15 residues. Trimming took 0 bases from V and 10 from J; bases not matched to a gene: 8. CDR3 residues: CAWSVALAGGLEQFF. DNA for the CDR3: TGTGCCTGGAGTGTAGCCCTAGCGGGGGGTCTAGAGCAGTTCTTC.

This chain uses TRBV29-1 with TRBJ1-2; maybe TRBD1 (6 bases). CDR3 length: 12 residues. CDR1 and CDR2 from the germline V gene are SQVTM and ANQGSEA. Trimming left V 6 bases short and J 6 bases short, with 14 bases between. Here the CDR3 DNA reads TGCAGCGTGGGAAACAGGGAAAATGGCTACACCTTC. It specifies CSVGNRENGYTF.